The 17 T cell receptor beta chains below all came from one sample that was sequenced in a study of neurological immune-mediated disorders. In TCRdb, the 5' RACE reads were re-called with MiXCR into one record per CDR3 protein. The sample has tens of thousands of distinct CDR3 sequences, 2.6% seen once. The sample taken for sequencing was PBMCs. These receptors came from a woman aged 25 to 45 with multiple sclerosis.

This clonotype came up many times. This sequence joins TRBV5-5 and TRBJ2-3, with 7 bases fitting TRBD2. Trimming at V came to 2 bases and at J to 3 bases, leaving 6 bases not matched to a gene. There are 15 residues in the CDR3. Germline CDR1 is SGHKS and CDR2 is YYEKEE (reference sequence). The CDR3 nucleotides are TGTGCCAGCAGCTTTATAGGGAGGGTGACAGATACGCAGTATTTT. Translation gives CASSFIGRVTDTQYF.

Many counts were recorded for this clonotype. This chain connects TRBV3-1 to TRBJ1-1; D remains unclear. Germline-derived CDR1 and CDR2 are LGHDT and YNNKEL (reference sequence). This CDR3 comprises 12 residues. Between the trimmed V and J ends, which lost 3 bases and 10 bases, there was a span of 12 bases. The CDR3 nucleotides are TGTGCCAGCAGCCACGGCAGTGTGCGAGCTTTCTTT. Its protein is CASSHGSVRAFF. Using reference TRBV3-1 and TRBJ1-1 for the parts outside the CDR3, the full variable domain is DTAVSQTPKYLVTQMGNDKSIKCEQNLGHDTMYWYKQDSKKFLKIMFSYNNKELIINETVPNRFSPKSPDKAHLNLHINSLELGDSAVYFCASSHGSVRAFFGQGTRLTVV.

This clonotype was found many times. The gene calls are TRBV7-9 and TRBJ2-2; TRBD1 matches 9 bases. Germline V gives CDR1 SEHNR, CDR2 FQNEAQ (reference sequence). The CDR3 consists of 15 residues. The trim removed 5 bases at V and 6 bases at J, leaving 7 bases unmatched. The CDR3 bases are TGTGCCAGCAGCAACAGGGGGCGCGTCGCCGGGGAGCTGTTTTTT. The encoded protein is CASSNRGRVAGELFF.

There are many counts of this clonotype. The rearrangement links TRBV6-2 or TRBV6-3 to TRBJ2-2, with 8 bases identical to TRBD1. V was pared by 7 bases and J by 4 bases, with 2 bases of the junction left unmatched. Germline V gives CDR1 MNHEY, CDR2 SVGEGT. CDR3 size: 13 residues. For the CDR3, the DNA is TGTGCCAGCATACAGGGGGTCACCGGGGAGCTGTTTTTT. This encodes CASIQGVTGELFF.

This clonotype came up many times. V is TRBV28 and J is TRBJ2-7; 9 bases line up with TRBD1. Unmatched junction bases numbered 8, after V lost 7 bases and J lost 4 bases. Germline V gives CDR1 MDHEN, CDR2 SYDVKM. The CDR3 spans 14 residues. DNA for the CDR3: TGTGCCAGCACCGGCCCGGGACAGGGATACGAGCAGTACTTC. It encodes CASTGPGQGYEQYF. Variable domain in full (rest from reference TRBV28 and TRBJ2-7): DVKVTQSSRYLVKRTGEKVFLECVQDMDHENMFWYRQDPGLGLRLIYFSYDVKMKEKGDIPEGYSVSREKKERFSLILESASTNQTSMYLCASTGPGQGYEQYFGPGTRLTVT.

This clonotype has ten or more counts. The chain couples TRBV5-1 to TRBJ1-1; possibly TRBD1 for D (6 bases). The V end was cut by 4 bases, the J end by 4 bases, with 20 bases between. The germline CDR1 and CDR2 sequences are SGHRS and YFSETQ. CDR3 length equals 16 residues. The CDR3 nucleotides are TGCGCCAGCAGCCTCGGGGCCGGGGGCGGCATCACTGAAGCTTTCTTT. This codes for CASSLGAGGGITEAFF.

This clonotype was counted at least ten times. This rearrangement joins TRBV12-3 or TRBV12-4 to TRBJ2-7; 7 nucleotides agree with TRBD1. This CDR3 has 15 residues. The V segment lost 5 bases and the J segment 0 bases; nucleotides outside the gene matches: 7. The DNA of the CDR3 is TGTGCCAGCAGTCTAAACCGGGACAGCTCCTACGAGCAGTACTTC. The encoded protein is CASSLNRDSSYEQYF.

This clonotype appeared many times. The V call is TRBV10-3, the J call TRBJ2-1, with 11 bases fitting TRBD1. CDR3 length: 15 residues. Unmatched junction bases numbered 5, after V lost 3 bases and J lost 7 bases. The germline CDR1 and CDR2 sequences are ENHRY and SYGVKD. CDR3: CAISDGTGGQNEQFF. CDR3 bases: TGTGCCATCAGTGATGGGACAGGGGGTCAAAATGAGCAGTTCTTC.

This clonotype came up many times. This sequence joins TRBV3-1 and TRBJ1-1; D remains unclear. V shed 2 bases and J shed 6 bases, with 13 bases lying between them. The CDR3 extends over 14 amino acids. The V gene's germline CDR1 is LGHDT and CDR2 YNNKEL (reference sequence). CDR3 bases: TGTGCCAGCAGCCAATCCTTGAGCCAACCTGAAGCTTTCTTT. It translates to CASSQSLSQPEAFF. The variable domain in full, with the rest retrieved from reference TRBV3-1 and TRBJ1-1, is DTAVSQTPKYLVTQMGNDKSIKCEQNLGHDTMYWYKQDSKKFLKIMFSYNNKELIINETVPNRFSPKSPDKAHLNLHINSLELGDSAVYFCASSQSLSQPEAFFGQGTRLTVV.

This clonotype was found many times. This chain connects TRBV18 to TRBJ2-1; weak D call: TRBD2 (5 bases). Germline V gives CDR1 KGHSH, CDR2 LQKENI. The length of the CDR3 is 12 residues. V lost 4 bases and J lost 9, with 10 bases in between. CDR3 sequence reads: CASSLDYFEQFF. DNA of the CDR3: TGTGCCAGCTCACTAGACTATTTTGAGCAGTTCTTC.

In its sample, this clonotype was seen many times. CDR3 region: CASATSGYNEQFF. The DNA for the CDR3 is TGTGCCAGCGCCACTAGCGGTTACAATGAGCAGTTCTTC. The V gene is TRBV6-1, the J gene TRBJ2-1; TRBD2 aligns across 8 bases. Germline CDR1 MNHNS, CDR2 SASEGT. The CDR3 totals 13 residues. After removal of 8 bases from V and 4 bases from J, the junction contained 4 bases not matched to a gene.

As for this clonotype: A much larger clone differs from this one at a single base, so this may be a read error. The chain couples TRBV20-1 to TRBJ1-5; D is uncertain. Germline CDR1 and CDR2: DFQATT and SNEGSKA (reference sequence). This CDR3 region has 14 residues. As DNA, the CDR3 is TGCAGTGCTAGCCCCAGATATAGCAATCAGCACCAGCATTTT. Encoded protein: CSASPRYSNQHQHF.

This clonotype has a count of ten or more. V gene TRBV5-6 combines with J gene TRBJ2-7, with TRBD2 matching over 10 bases. V was clipped by 4 bases and J by 3 bases; unmatched bases: 7. The CDR3 loop spans 15 amino acids. From germline, CDR1 is SGHDT and CDR2 YYEEEE. The CDR3 DNA reads as TGTGCCAGCAGCCCTACTAGCGGGGACTACTACGAGCAGTACTTC. This translates into CASSPTSGDYYEQYF. The full variable domain, its missing parts supplied by reference TRBV5-6 and TRBJ2-7, is DAGVTQSPTHLIKTRGQQVTLRCSPKSGHDTVSWYQQALGQGPQFIFQYYEEEERQRGNFPDRFSGHQFPNYSSELNVNALLLGDSALYLCASSPTSGDYYEQYFGPGTRLTVT.

This clonotype was seen ten or more times. The chain recombines TRBV5-5 with TRBJ2-5, with TRBD1 identical over 8 bases. After removal of 4 bases from V and 5 bases from J, the junction contained 7 bases not matched to a gene. The CDR3 consists of 14 residues. Germline CDR1 SGHKS, CDR2 YYEKEE (reference sequence). CDR3 DNA: TGTGCCAGCAGCCTGACAGGGGACTTGGAGACCCAGTACTTC. Translating gives CASSLTGDLETQYF.

At least ten counts were recorded for this clonotype. The chain carries TRBV20-1 and TRBJ2-7, with D perhaps assigned TRBD1 or TRBD2 (5 bases each). V was clipped by 6 bases and J by 5 bases, with 20 bases between them. Germline loops: CDR1 DFQATT, CDR2 SNEGSKA (reference sequence). This CDR3 spans 14 amino acids. The DNA for the CDR3 is TGCAGTGCGCTCACCGGGACCGATTATCACGAGCAGTACTTC. Translation gives CSALTGTDYHEQYF.

This clonotype has at least ten counts. The CDR3 loop reads CSARVAAQETQYF. Written as DNA, the CDR3 is TGCAGTGCTAGAGTGGCAGCTCAAGAGACCCAGTACTTC. The chain carries TRBV20-1 and TRBJ2-5, with unresolved D. This CDR3 comprises 13 residues. The germline V gene has CDR1 DFQATT and CDR2 SNEGSKA (reference sequence). The V gene lost 1 base and the J gene lost 2 bases, with 8 bases spanning the gap.

In its sample, this clonotype was seen a few times. With a much larger clone just one base away, this may be a read error. This chain uses TRBV2 with TRBJ2-7; 7 bases agree with TRBD1. The CDR3 extends over 13 amino acids. The J segment lost 7 bases and the V segment lost 7 bases, leaving 10 bases of the junction unmatched. Germline V gene sequence: CDR1 SNHLY, CDR2 FYNNEI. The CDR3 region is CASTGKGAGEQYF. The CDR3 coding sequence is TGTGCCAGCACGGGAAAGGGGGCTGGGGAGCAGTACTTC.